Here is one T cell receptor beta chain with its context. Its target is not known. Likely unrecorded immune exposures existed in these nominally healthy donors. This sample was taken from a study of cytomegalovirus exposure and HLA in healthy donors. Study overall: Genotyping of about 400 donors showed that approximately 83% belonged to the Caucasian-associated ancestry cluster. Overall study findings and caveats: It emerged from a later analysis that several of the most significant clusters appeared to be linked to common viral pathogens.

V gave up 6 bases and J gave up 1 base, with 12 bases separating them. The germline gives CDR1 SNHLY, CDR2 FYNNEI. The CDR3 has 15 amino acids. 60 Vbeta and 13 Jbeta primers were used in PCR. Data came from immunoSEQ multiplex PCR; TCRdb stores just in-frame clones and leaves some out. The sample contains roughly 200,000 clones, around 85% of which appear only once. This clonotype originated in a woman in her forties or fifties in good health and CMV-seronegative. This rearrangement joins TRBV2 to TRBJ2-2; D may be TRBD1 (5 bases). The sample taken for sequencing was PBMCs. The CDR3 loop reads CASSPRVQNTGELFF. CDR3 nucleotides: TGTGCCAGCAGCCCCAGGGTTCAGAACACCGGGGAGCTGTTTTTT.